The 2 T cell receptor beta chains below come from one sample, sequenced in a study of blood T cells in healthy people across ages (dated by TCRdb to about 2015). Library prep was done by 5' RACE. TCRdb names Illumina HiSeq 2500 as the instrument used. A second about 7 to 11 cycle PCR used a sample-barcoded 5' primer and a J-beta primer mix. TCRdb redid the processing of the public reads, applying fastp at Q25 and MiXCR, and retained in-frame beta chains. Each CDR3 protein gets just one entry, which takes the most common genes and DNA from the rows behind it. The sample has roughly 1,700,000 distinct CDR3 sequences on record, roughly 27% of them singletons. Over 7% of the sample is held by the ten biggest clonotypes. The sequenced sample was blood. These receptors all stem from a woman aged 25 to 45 in good health.

In regard to this clonotype: This may stem from a read error, because a much larger clone lies one nucleotide away. V is TRBV9 and J is TRBJ2-1; possible D gene TRBD2, 5 bases. Germline loops: CDR1 SGDLS, CDR2 YYNGEE. V lost 3 bases, J lost 10 bases, and 17 bases lay in between. The CDR3 covers 14 residues. CDR3 residues: CASSGTRSPSEQFF. The DNA of the CDR3 is TGTGCCAGCAGCGGAACTAGGTCACCATCCGAGCAGTTCTTC.

There are many counts of this clonotype. The chain links TRBV4-1 to TRBJ2-5; 8 nucleotides agree with TRBD1. The germline gives CDR1 MGHRA, CDR2 YSYEKL. The CDR3 covers 15 residues. Germline trimming cut 4 bases from V and 2 bases from J; bases unmatched to any gene: 6. The DNA for the CDR3 is TGCGCCAGCAGCCTGGGACAGGACATTCAAGAGACCCAGTACTTC. This encodes CASSLGQDIQETQYF.